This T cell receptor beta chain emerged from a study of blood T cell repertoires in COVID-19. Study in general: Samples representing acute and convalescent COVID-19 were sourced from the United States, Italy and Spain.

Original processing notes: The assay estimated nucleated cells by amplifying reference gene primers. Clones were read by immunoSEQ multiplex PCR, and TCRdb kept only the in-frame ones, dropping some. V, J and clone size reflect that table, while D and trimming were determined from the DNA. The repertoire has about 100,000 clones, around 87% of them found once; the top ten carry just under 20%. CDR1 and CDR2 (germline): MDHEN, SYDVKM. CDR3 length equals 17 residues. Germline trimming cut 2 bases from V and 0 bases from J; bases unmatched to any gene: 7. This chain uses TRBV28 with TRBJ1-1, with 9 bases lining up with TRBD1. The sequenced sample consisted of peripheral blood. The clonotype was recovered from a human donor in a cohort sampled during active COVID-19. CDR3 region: CASSLSTGTGMNTEAFF. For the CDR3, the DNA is TGTGCCAGCAGTTTAAGTACAGGGACAGGGATGAACACTGAAGCTTTCTTT. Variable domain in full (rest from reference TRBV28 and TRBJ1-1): DVKVTQSSRYLVKRTGEKVFLECVQDMDHENMFWYRQDPGLGLRLIYFSYDVKMKEKGDIPEGYSVSREKKERFSLILESASTNQTSMYLCASSLSTGTGMNTEAFFGQGTRLTVV.